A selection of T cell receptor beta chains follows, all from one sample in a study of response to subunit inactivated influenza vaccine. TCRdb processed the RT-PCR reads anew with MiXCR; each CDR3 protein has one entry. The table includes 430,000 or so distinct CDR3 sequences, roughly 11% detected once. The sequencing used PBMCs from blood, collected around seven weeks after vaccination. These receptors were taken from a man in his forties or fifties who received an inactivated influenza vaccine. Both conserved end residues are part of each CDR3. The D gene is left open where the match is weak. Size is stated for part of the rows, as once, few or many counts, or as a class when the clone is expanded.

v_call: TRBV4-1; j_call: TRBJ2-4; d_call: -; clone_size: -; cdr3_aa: CASSHLPTSAKNIQYF; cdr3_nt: TGCGCCAGCAGCCACCTTCCTACTAGCGCCAAAAACATTCAGTACTTC
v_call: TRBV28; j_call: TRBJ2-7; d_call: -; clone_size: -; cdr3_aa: CASSLLRKPSYEQYF; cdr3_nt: TGTGCCAGCAGTTTATTACGGAAACCCTCCTACGAGCAGTACTTC
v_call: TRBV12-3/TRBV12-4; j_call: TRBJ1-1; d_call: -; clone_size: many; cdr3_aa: CASSPMALMNTEAFF; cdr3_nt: TGTGCCAGCAGTCCCATGGCCCTCATGAACACTGAAGCTTTCTTT
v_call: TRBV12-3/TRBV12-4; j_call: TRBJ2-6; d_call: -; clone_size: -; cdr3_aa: CASSFGQPFNVLTF; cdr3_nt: TGTGCCAGCAGTTTTGGACAGCCCTTCAACGTCCTGACTTTC
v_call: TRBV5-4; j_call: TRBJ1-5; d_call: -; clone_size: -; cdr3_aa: CASSLMSYSNQPQHF; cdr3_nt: TGTGCCAGCAGCTTGATGTCTTATAGCAATCAGCCCCAGCATTTT
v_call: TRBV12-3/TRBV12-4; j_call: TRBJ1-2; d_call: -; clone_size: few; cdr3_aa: CASSLALGQGRDGYTF; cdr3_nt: TGTGCCAGCAGTTTAGCGCTGGGTCAGGGCAGGGATGGCTACACCTTC
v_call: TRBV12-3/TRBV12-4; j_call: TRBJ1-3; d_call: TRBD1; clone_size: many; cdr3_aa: CASSPGQGANTIYF; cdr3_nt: TGTGCCAGCAGCCCGGGACAGGGGGCAAACACCATATATTTT
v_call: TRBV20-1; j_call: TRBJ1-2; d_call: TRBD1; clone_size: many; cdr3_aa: CSATPGTGDGYTF; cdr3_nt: TGCAGTGCTACCCCCGGGACAGGGGATGGCTACACCTTC
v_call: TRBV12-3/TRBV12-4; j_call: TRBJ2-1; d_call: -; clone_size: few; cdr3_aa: CASSQSINEQFF; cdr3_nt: TGTGCCAGCAGTCAGTCCATCAATGAGCAGTTCTTC
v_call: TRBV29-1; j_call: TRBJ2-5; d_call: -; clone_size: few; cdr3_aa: CSVEAWAQTPETQYF; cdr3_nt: TGCAGCGTCGAAGCGTGGGCCCAGACCCCAGAGACCCAGTACTTC
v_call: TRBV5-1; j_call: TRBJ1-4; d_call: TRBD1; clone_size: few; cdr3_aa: CASSLPTGGSEKLFF; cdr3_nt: TGCGCCAGCAGCTTACCTACAGGGGGCAGTGAAAAACTGTTTTTT
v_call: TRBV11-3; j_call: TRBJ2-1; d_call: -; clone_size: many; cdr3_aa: CASSLGQSYNEQFF; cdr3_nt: TGTGCCAGCAGTTTAGGACAGTCCTACAATGAGCAGTTCTTC
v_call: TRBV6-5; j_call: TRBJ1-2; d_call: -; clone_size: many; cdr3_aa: CASSYEGLGYTF; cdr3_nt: TGTGCCAGCAGTTACGAGGGACTTGGCTACACCTTC
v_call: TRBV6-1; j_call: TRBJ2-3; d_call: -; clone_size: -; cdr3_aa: CASSVLEGDTQYF; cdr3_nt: TGTGCCAGCAGTGTTTTGGAGGGAGATACGCAGTATTTT
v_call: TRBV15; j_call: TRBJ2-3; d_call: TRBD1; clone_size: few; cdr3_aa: CATSSETPGQGLGTDTQYF; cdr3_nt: TGTGCCACCAGCAGTGAAACTCCGGGACAGGGGTTGGGCACAGATACGCAGTATTTT
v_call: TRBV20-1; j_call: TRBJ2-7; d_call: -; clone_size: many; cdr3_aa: CSANPHGAYEQYF; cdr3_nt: TGCAGTGCCAACCCACATGGAGCCTACGAGCAGTACTTC
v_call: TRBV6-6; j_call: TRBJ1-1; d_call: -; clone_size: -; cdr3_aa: CASSYFRSAEAFF; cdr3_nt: TGTGCCAGCAGTTACTTCCGGTCAGCTGAAGCTTTCTTT